A single sample is the source of the 14 T cell receptor beta chains below, sequenced in a study of cytomegalovirus exposure and HLA in healthy donors. Researchers ran the PCR with 60 Vbeta and 13 Jbeta primers. The method was immunoSEQ multiplex PCR; TCRdb's version includes in-frame clones alone and lacks a portion of them. The table lists about 110,000 clones, 60% to 75% of them singletons. Sequencing was carried out using PBMCs. The receptors here all came from a man aged 40-50 years in good health and CMV-seropositive.

The CDR3 DNA sequence: TGCGCCAGCAGCCCAGCAAGGGGGGGAGCGCCTGAAGCTTTCTTT. Its protein product is CASSPARGGAPEAFF. The chain joins TRBV5-1 to TRBJ1-1; maybe TRBD1 (6 bases). This CDR3 has 15 amino acids. Germline CDR1 is SGHRS and CDR2 is YFSETQ. Trimming stripped 4 bases from V and 6 bases from J, with 19 bases between.

J is TRBJ1-2 and V is TRBV7-8, with TRBD1 matching 7 bases. V shed 4 bases and J 3 bases; nucleotides not matched to a gene: 5. Germline CDR1 and CDR2: SGHVS and FQNEAQ. The CDR3 sequence is 14 residues long. The CDR3 loop reads CASSYTTGDYGYTF. Here the CDR3 DNA reads TGTGCCAGCAGCTACACTACAGGGGACTATGGCTACACCTTC.

V is TRBV10-2 and J is TRBJ2-5, with a possible D match to TRBD2 (5 bases). Germline CDR1 WSHSY, CDR2 SAAADI. This CDR3 comprises 12 residues. With 6 bases removed from V and 2 bases from J, the gap between germline ends came to 7 bases. CDR3: CASSGEQETQYF. CDR3 nucleotides: TGCGCCAGCAGCGGGGAACAAGAGACCCAGTACTTC.

V gene TRBV5-8 combines with J gene TRBJ1-5; D might be TRBD1 (6 bases). The CDR3 has 14 amino acids. In germline, CDR1 is SGHTS, CDR2 YDEGEE. V was clipped by 7 bases and J by 9 bases, with 20 bases between them. The CDR3 bases are TGTGCCAGCGCCCCAAAGGACAGCCAGAGGCCCCAGCATTTT. Residues: CASAPKDSQRPQHF.

For the CDR3, the DNA is TGTGCCAGCAGTGAACAGGGGGGTGAAAAACTGTTTTTT. Amino acids: CASSEQGGEKLFF. This chain uses TRBV2 with TRBJ1-4; the match to TRBD1 covers 7 bases. The CDR3 runs to 13 residues. Germline trimming cut 2 bases from V and 7 bases from J; bases unmatched to any gene: 1. Looked up from germline, CDR1 is SNHLY and CDR2 is FYNNEI.

This clone was counted a few times. The V call is TRBV19, the J call TRBJ1-1; 7 positions agree with TRBD1. Trimming removed 4 bases from V and 0 bases from J; junction bases left unmatched: 8. The CDR3 loop spans 16 amino acids. Germline lookup yields CDR1 LNHDA and CDR2 SQIVND (reference sequence). CDR3 nucleotides: TGTGCCAGTAGTAATTGGGACAGAATCATGAACACTGAAGCTTTCTTT. Amino acids: CASSNWDRIMNTEAFF.

This chain connects TRBV7-3 to TRBJ2-4; 7 nucleotides agree with TRBD1. Trimming took 2 bases from V and 6 from J; bases not matched to a gene: 4. This CDR3 is 14 amino acids long. From germline, CDR1 is SGHTA and CDR2 FQGTGA. CDR3 bases: TGTGCCAGCAGCTTAGGTCCAGGGGGAAACATTCAGTACTTC. Protein sequence: CASSLGPGGNIQYF.

This clone was seen a single time. The V call is TRBV6-1, the J call TRBJ1-1; the D is unclear. Deletions cut 5 bases from V and 2 bases from J, with 9 bases between. In germline, CDR1 is MNHNS, CDR2 SASEGT. CDR3 length: 13 residues. The CDR3 DNA reads TGTGCCAGCAGTCGTTACGGTAACACTGAAGCTTTCTTT. This sequence encodes CASSRYGNTEAFF.

This rearrangement joins TRBV2 to TRBJ1-5, with D unresolved. The V gene lost 4 bases and the J gene lost 6 bases, with 10 bases spanning the gap. Per the germline V gene, CDR1 is SNHLY and CDR2 is FYNNEI. The CDR3 spans 13 residues. DNA of the CDR3: TGTGCCAGCAGTGCCGGGGAAGGTCAGCCCCAGCATTTT. Translation: CASSAGEGQPQHF. Full variable domain (missing parts from reference TRBV2 and TRBJ1-5): EPEVTQTPSHQVTQMGQEVILRCVPISNHLYFYWYRQILGQKVEFLVSFYNNEISEKSEIFDDQFSVERPDGSNFTLKIRSTKLEDSAMYFCASSAGEGQPQHFGDGTRLSIL.

This rearrangement joins TRBV13 to TRBJ2-2; TRBD2 matches at 12 bases. This CDR3 comprises 17 residues. The V and J ends lost 5 bases and 7 bases, in that order; junction bases with no gene match: 11. CDR1 and CDR2 (germline): PRHDT, FYEKMQ (reference sequence). This CDR3 reads CASSLSSGRASVGELFF. CDR3 bases: TGTGCCAGCAGCCTCTCTAGCGGGAGGGCATCGGTCGGGGAGCTGTTTTTT.

This clone was observed a handful of times. V is TRBV19 and J is TRBJ2-1; 7 nucleotides match TRBD2. The length of the CDR3 is 17 residues. The V segment lost 3 bases and the J segment 1 base; nucleotides outside the gene matches: 9. Germline loops: CDR1 LNHDA, CDR2 SQIVND (reference sequence). The CDR3 DNA sequence: TGTGCCAGTAGTATTTTGGGTAGCGGGCGATCCTACAATGAGCAGTTCTTC. It is translated as CASSILGSGRSYNEQFF.

This chain connects TRBV5-8 to TRBJ1-1, with 9 positions matching TRBD1. The CDR3 runs 18 residues. V lost 0 bases to trimming and J lost 1 base; unmatched junction nucleotides: 10. In germline, CDR1 is SGHTS, CDR2 YDEGEE. The CDR3 protein is CASSLAGGQGTSNTEAFF. In nucleotides, the CDR3 is TGTGCCAGCAGCTTGGCAGGAGGACAGGGGACATCGAACACTGAAGCTTTCTTT.

The chain links TRBV28 to TRBJ1-1, with 7 bases matching TRBD1. With 7 bases clipped from V and 3 bases from J, the junction kept 8 bases outside the gene matches. The CDR3 loop spans 14 amino acids. CDR1 is MDHEN and CDR2 is SYDVKM in the germline V gene. The CDR3: CASNLQGEYTEAFF. The CDR3 DNA follows: TGTGCCAGCAACCTCCAGGGGGAGTACACTGAAGCTTTCTTT. Full variable domain (remainder filled in from reference TRBV28 and TRBJ1-1): DVKVTQSSRYLVKRTGEKVFLECVQDMDHENMFWYRQDPGLGLRLIYFSYDVKMKEKGDIPEGYSVSREKKERFSLILESASTNQTSMYLCASNLQGEYTEAFFGQGTRLTVV.

The CDR3 is CAFALAGGLRETQYF. In DNA, the CDR3 is TGTGCCTTTGCCCTAGCGGGAGGGCTTCGGGAGACCCAGTACTTC. V gene TRBV30 combines with J gene TRBJ2-5; 12 bases align to TRBD2. CDR1 is GTSNPN, CDR2 SVGIG, per germline (reference sequence). The J segment lost 5 bases and the V segment lost 7 bases, leaving 11 bases of the junction unmatched. This CDR3 contains 15 residues.